A single sample is the source of the 28 T cell receptor beta chains below, sequenced in a study of OX40 agonist ivuxolimab in advanced cancers. Sequencing used immunoSEQ multiplex PCR; TCRdb keeps in-frame clones, though not all of them. Among 57,000 or so clones, 70% to 90% were seen once, and the ten largest hold 4% to 5%. This material consisted of CD4+ or CD8+ T cells sorted from blood, taken in a trial of the OX40 agonist ivuxolimab. The source is an adult with an advanced solid tumor such as melanoma, head and neck, liver or kidney cancer.

This clone appeared a single time. The chain links TRBV7-8 to TRBJ1-5, with D unclear. Germline CDR1 SGHVS, CDR2 FQNEAQ. The CDR3 loop spans 12 amino acids. V was trimmed by 1 base and J by 8 bases, leaving 6 bases between them. In nucleotides, the CDR3 is TGTGCCAGCAGCTTAGATATGGAGCCCCAGCATTTT. Amino acid sequence: CASSLDMEPQHF.

The chain employs TRBV5-1 and TRBJ1-4; D may be TRBD1 (5 bases). CDR3 length: 14 residues. Germline V lookup: CDR1 SGHRS, CDR2 YFSETQ. V lost 3 bases and J lost 7, with 13 bases in between. The CDR3 is CASSSTGVGEKLFF. DNA of the CDR3: TGCGCCAGCAGCTCTACGGGGGTTGGTGAAAAACTGTTTTTT.

The chain recombines TRBV7-6 with TRBJ2-7; D might be TRBD1 (5 bases). Trimming stripped 5 bases from V and 3 bases from J, with 14 bases between. The CDR3 sequence is 14 residues long. Germline CDR1 reads SGHVS; CDR2 reads FNYEAQ. The CDR3 DNA reads as TGTGCCAGCAGCCCGCGACAGAGCTACTACGAGCAGTACTTC. It codes for CASSPRQSYYEQYF.

This clone was counted once. This sequence joins TRBV7-2 and TRBJ1-1; TRBD1 might be the D (5 bases). The V end lost 5 bases, the J end lost 0 bases, and 13 bases lay between the germline ends. Germline CDR1 and CDR2: SGHTA and FQGNSA. The length of the CDR3 is 15 residues. The CDR3 sequence is CASSIGGGMNTEAFF. DNA for the CDR3: TGTGCCAGCAGCATCGGGGGGGGAATGAACACTGAAGCTTTCTTT.

V gene TRBV6-4 combines with J gene TRBJ2-1, with D unclear. The germline CDR1 and CDR2 sequences are MRHNA and SNTAGT. The V end was cut by 10 bases, the J end by 10 bases, with 8 bases between. This CDR3 is 9 amino acids long. The CDR3 DNA sequence: TGTGCCACCGAAGGGGAGCAGTTCTTC. Its protein product is CATEGEQFF.

With regard to this clone: The junction does not match germline at one end; this may be a read error. The chain is built from TRBV2 and TRBJ1-5; no reliable D call. The CDR3 sequence is 15 residues long. Germline V lookup: CDR1 SNHLY, CDR2 FYNNEI. The CDR3 region is CASREGRYSNQPQHF. The CDR3 nucleotides are TGTGCCAGCAGGGAAGGACGTTATAGCAATCAGCCCCAGCATTTT.

V gene TRBV5-1 combines with J gene TRBJ2-7; 9 nucleotides line up with TRBD2. This CDR3 is 14 amino acids long. The germline V gene encodes CDR1 SGHRS and CDR2 YFSETQ. V trimming: 5 bases; J trimming: 3 bases; junction bases outside the gene matches: 6. CDR3 loop: CASRDQRGDYEQYF. The DNA for the CDR3 is TGCGCCAGCAGGGATCAGCGGGGGGACTACGAGCAGTACTTC.

V gene TRBV27 combines with J gene TRBJ2-5; D might be TRBD1 or TRBD2, each matching 6 bases. The V end was cut by 5 bases, the J end by 6 bases, with 13 bases between. In germline, CDR1 is MNHEY, CDR2 SMNVEV (reference sequence). The CDR3 is 13 amino acids. CDR3 coding DNA: TGTGCCAGCAGTCCCACAGGGAGGCAGACCCAGTACTTC. This encodes CASSPTGRQTQYF.

V is TRBV10-3 and J is TRBJ1-1; D not resolved. Germline assignment: CDR1 ENHRY and CDR2 SYGVKD. V shed 6 bases and J shed 1 base, with 12 bases lying between them. CDR3 length equals 14 residues. The CDR3 here is CAIRPRTSNTEAFF. The CDR3 nucleotides read TGTGCCATCAGACCCCGCACTTCGAACACTGAAGCTTTCTTT.

The chain combines TRBV5-6 with TRBJ2-1, with D maybe TRBD1 (5 bases). The CDR3 loop spans 15 amino acids. Looked up from germline, CDR1 is SGHDT and CDR2 is YYEEEE. Trimming shortened V by 0 bases and J by 3 bases, and 10 bases separated the two germline ends. CDR3 loop: CASSLEGEGYNEQFF. The CDR3 coding sequence is TGTGCCAGCAGCTTGGAAGGGGAAGGCTACAATGAGCAGTTCTTC. The variable domain in full, completed from reference TRBV5-6 and TRBJ2-1, reads DAGVTQSPTHLIKTRGQQVTLRCSPKSGHDTVSWYQQALGQGPQFIFQYYEEEERQRGNFPDRFSGHQFPNYSSELNVNALLLGDSALYLCASSLEGEGYNEQFFGPGTRLTVL.

CDR3: CASSSHRDSNEKLFF. The CDR3 DNA reads as TGTGCCAGCAGTTCCCACCGGGACAGTAATGAAAAACTGTTTTTT. The chain combines TRBV25-1 with TRBJ1-4, with TRBD1 matching 7 bases. Looked up from germline, CDR1 is MGHDK and CDR2 is SYGVNS. The CDR3 contains 15 residues. V was pared by 5 bases and J by 4 bases, with 7 bases of the junction left unmatched.

The V and J genes are TRBV6-1 and TRBJ2-1; the match to TRBD1 covers 7 bases. CDR3 size: 13 residues. J was trimmed by 5 bases and V by 5 bases; bases with no gene match: 3. Germline V gives CDR1 MNHNS, CDR2 SASEGT. This CDR3 is CASSPGQHNEQFF. The CDR3 nucleotides are TGTGCCAGCAGTCCGGGACAGCACAATGAGCAGTTCTTC.

This rearrangement joins TRBV4-1 to TRBJ1-2; D not certain. Trimming took 4 bases from V and 1 from J, leaving 10 bases between them. Germline-derived CDR1 and CDR2 are MGHRA and YSYEKL. The CDR3 loop spans 14 amino acids. The CDR3 coding sequence is TGCGCCAGCAGCCCGCCGACGGATAACTATGGCTACACCTTC. Its translation: CASSPPTDNYGYTF.

In DNA form, the CDR3 reads TGTGCCACCAGCGTTAATGGCGCCTACGAGCAGTACTTC. It specifies CATSVNGAYEQYF. The chain combines TRBV15 with TRBJ2-7, with D hard to call. The germline V gene has CDR1 LNHNV and CDR2 YYDKDF (reference sequence). Trimming left V 5 bases short and J 2 bases short, with 10 bases between. This CDR3 spans 13 amino acids.

The chain recombines TRBV7-3 with TRBJ2-2; D remains unclear. V was clipped by 1 base and J by 1 base, with 4 bases between them. Germline values: CDR1 SGHTA, CDR2 FQGTGA. The length of the CDR3 is 14 residues. The CDR3 bases are TGTGCCAGCAGCTTAAGTTTGAACACCGGGGAGCTGTTTTTT. The encoded protein is CASSLSLNTGELFF.

This chain connects TRBV5-1 to TRBJ2-1, with D possibly TRBD1 on 7 matching bases. Germline V gene sequence: CDR1 SGHRS, CDR2 YFSETQ. V gave up 1 base and J gave up 4 bases, with 15 bases separating them. There are 16 residues in the CDR3. CDR3 region: CASSLIRSGGYNEQFF. The CDR3 DNA follows: TGCGCCAGCAGCTTGATTAGGTCAGGGGGGTACAATGAGCAGTTCTTC.

As to this clone: This CDR3 is also generated by other DNA sequences in the sample. This rearrangement joins TRBV9 to TRBJ2-6; no reliable D call. CDR3 length: 15 residues. CDR1 is SGDLS and CDR2 is YYNGEE in the germline V gene. Trimming pared 0 bases from V and 2 bases from J, leaving 6 bases between. The CDR3 loop reads CASSVGGAGANVLTF. The CDR3, as DNA: TGTGCCAGCAGCGTAGGAGGCGCTGGGGCCAACGTCCTGACTTTC.

The count of this clone is one. The V gene is TRBV30, the J gene TRBJ1-1; tentatively, D is TRBD1 (5 bases). The CDR3 covers 11 residues. CDR1 GTSNPN and CDR2 SVGIG come from the germline V gene (reference sequence). Trimming cost V 0 bases and J 6 bases, with 5 bases left between them. CDR3 sequence (DNA): TGTGCCTGGAGTGTAGGGGCTGAAGCTTTCTTT. This codes for CAWSVGAEAFF.

V usage is TRBV2 and J usage is TRBJ2-1; no definite D call. The CDR3 is 10 amino acids. Germline CDR1 and CDR2: SNHLY and FYNNEI. The V end lost 7 bases, the J end lost 10 bases, and 8 bases lay between the germline ends. Written as DNA, the CDR3 is TGTGCCAGCATAGGTCTAGAGCAGTTCTTC. Translation: CASIGLEQFF.

This clone was seen once. The genes are TRBV18 and TRBJ2-4; D possibly corresponds to TRBD1 (5 bases). Trimming removed 0 bases from V and 7 bases from J, with 16 bases in between. In germline, CDR1 is KGHSH, CDR2 LQKENI. The CDR3 is made up of 16 amino acids. CDR3 sequence: CASSPPLSRANNIQYF. The CDR3 DNA follows: TGTGCCAGCTCACCACCGTTGTCCAGGGCGAATAACATTCAGTACTTC.

This clone has only one observation. The chain joins TRBV5-8 to TRBJ2-3; 11 bases line up with TRBD2. Germline V CDR1 and CDR2: SGHTS, YDEGEE. The CDR3 is made up of 16 amino acids. V lost 0 bases and J lost 2; bases outside the gene matches: 2. The CDR3 loop reads CASSLGLAGHTDTQYF. For the CDR3, the DNA is TGTGCCAGCAGCTTGGGACTAGCGGGACACACAGATACGCAGTATTTT.

The genes are TRBV13 and TRBJ2-3, with 11 bases that match TRBD2. Germline CDR1 is PRHDT and CDR2 is FYEKMQ (reference sequence). With 4 bases clipped from V and 5 bases from J, the junction kept 11 bases outside the gene matches. The CDR3 loop spans 17 amino acids. The CDR3 is CASSSRRLAGLRDTQYF. The CDR3 DNA reads as TGTGCCAGCAGCTCCCGGAGACTAGCGGGACTAAGAGATACGCAGTATTTT.

V and J are TRBV5-1 and TRBJ2-3; 8 nucleotides match TRBD1. Germline CDR1 SGHRS, CDR2 YFSETQ. V dropped 0 bases and J dropped 2; count of bases not matched to a gene: 5. CDR3 length: 16 residues. Here the CDR3 reads CASSLDGQGDTDTQYF. The CDR3 DNA reads TGCGCCAGCAGCTTGGATGGACAGGGAGACACAGATACGCAGTATTTT.

The chain links TRBV7-2 to TRBJ1-2; D call uncertain. V was pared by 1 base and J by 1 base, with 10 bases between. Germline V gives CDR1 SGHTA, CDR2 FQGNSA. The CDR3 is 15 amino acids. The CDR3 loop reads CASSLGAAVNYGYTF. CDR3 coding DNA: TGTGCCAGCAGCTTAGGGGCGGCGGTTAACTATGGCTACACCTTC.

The chain uses TRBV11-2 and TRBJ2-7; D call uncertain. CDR3 length: 12 amino acids. From germline, CDR1 is SGHAT and CDR2 FQNNGV. V shed 0 bases and J shed 5 bases, with 5 bases lying between them. The CDR3, as DNA: TGTGCCAGCAGCTTAGATGTTAACGAGCAGTACTTC. Amino acids: CASSLDVNEQYF.

The V gene is TRBV7-9, the J gene TRBJ2-1; D gene ambiguous. The V end was cut by 7 bases, the J end by 10 bases, with 20 bases between. The CDR3 has 14 amino acids. CDR1 SEHNR and CDR2 FQNEAQ come from the germline V gene (reference sequence). CDR3 amino acids: CASTRGGIQGEQFF. The CDR3 coding sequence is TGTGCCAGCACGCGTGGTGGTATCCAAGGCGAGCAGTTCTTC.

The CDR3 protein is CASSYGQTSGNTIYF. Here the CDR3 DNA reads TGTGCCAGCAGTTACGGACAGACCTCTGGAAACACCATATATTTT. V usage is TRBV6-5 and J usage is TRBJ1-3, with a possible D match to TRBD1 (6 bases). The germline V and J ends were trimmed by 2 bases and 0 bases, with 8 bases remaining between them. The CDR3 is made up of 15 amino acids. Per the germline V gene, CDR1 is MNHEY and CDR2 is SVGAGI.

CDR3 region: CASSGLAGKTYEQYF. The CDR3, as DNA: TGTGCCAGCAGCGGACTAGCGGGAAAAACCTACGAGCAGTACTTC. This chain uses TRBV27 with TRBJ2-7, with TRBD2 identical over 12 bases. Germline loops: CDR1 MNHEY, CDR2 SMNVEV (reference sequence). Trimming removed 6 bases from V and 2 bases from J; junction bases left unmatched: 5. The CDR3 has 15 amino acids.